This T cell receptor beta chain was profiled in a study of OX40 agonist ivuxolimab in advanced cancers. At the level of the study: Patients were infused with ivuxolimab every 2 weeks at 0.01 to 10 mg/kg. Findings of the study overall: The study observed clonal expansion of CD4+ and CD8+ blood T cells by week 6 at 0.1 to 3.0 mg/kg.

As to this clone: Its specificity is unknown.

Between the trimmed V and J ends, which lost 7 bases and 8 bases, there was a span of 21 bases. Germline assignment: CDR1 LNHDA and CDR2 SQIVND (reference sequence). CDR3 length: 15 residues. Profiled with immunoSEQ multiplex PCR; TCRdb holds only in-frame clones, not every one. Counted here are tens of thousands of clones, 83% occurring once; the ten biggest clones make up approximately 3.3%. The sample in question was CD4+ or CD8+ T cells sorted from blood, obtained in a trial of the OX40 agonist ivuxolimab. V and J are TRBV19 and TRBJ1-5; possibly TRBD1 for D (5 bases). The TCR originated in an adult with an advanced solid tumor such as melanoma, head and neck, liver or kidney cancer. The CDR3 DNA reads as TGTGCCAGTAAAGGTTCGGGGCCGTCTAGCGAGCCCCAGCATTTT. Translated: CASKGSGPSSEPQHF. Together with reference TRBV19 and TRBJ1-5, the CDR3 gives the full variable domain: DGGITQSPKYLFRKEGQNVTLSCEQNLNHDAMYWYRQDPGQGLRLIYYSQIVNDFQKGDIAEGYSVSREKKESFPLTVTSAQKNPTAFYLCASKGSGPSSEPQHFGDGTRLSIL.